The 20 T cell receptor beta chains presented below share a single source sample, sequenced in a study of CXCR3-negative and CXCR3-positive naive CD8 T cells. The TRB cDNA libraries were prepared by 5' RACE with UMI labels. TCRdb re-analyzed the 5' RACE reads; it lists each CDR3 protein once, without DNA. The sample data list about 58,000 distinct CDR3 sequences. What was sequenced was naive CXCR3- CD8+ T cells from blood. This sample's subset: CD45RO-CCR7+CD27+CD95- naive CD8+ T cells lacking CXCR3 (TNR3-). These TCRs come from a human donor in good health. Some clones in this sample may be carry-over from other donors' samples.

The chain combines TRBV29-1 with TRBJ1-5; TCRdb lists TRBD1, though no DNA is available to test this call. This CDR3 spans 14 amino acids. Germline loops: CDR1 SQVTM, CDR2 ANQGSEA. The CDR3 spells CSVGTGLDNQPQHF. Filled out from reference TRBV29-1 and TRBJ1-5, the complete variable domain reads SAVISQKPSRDICQRGTSLTIQCQVDSQVTMMFWYRQQPGQSLTLIATANQGSEATYESGFVIDKFPISRPNLTFSTLTVSNMSPEDSSIYLCSVGTGLDNQPQHFGDGTRLSIL.

The CDR3 loop reads CAISPSGGHTDTQYF. This chain connects TRBV10-3 to TRBJ2-3; TCRdb designates TRBD2, a call that cannot be tested without DNA. The CDR3 has 15 amino acids. CDR1 and CDR2 (germline): ENHRY, SYGVKD.

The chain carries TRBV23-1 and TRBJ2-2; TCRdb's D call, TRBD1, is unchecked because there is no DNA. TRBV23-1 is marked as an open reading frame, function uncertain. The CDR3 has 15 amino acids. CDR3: CASSKGPTGAGELFF.

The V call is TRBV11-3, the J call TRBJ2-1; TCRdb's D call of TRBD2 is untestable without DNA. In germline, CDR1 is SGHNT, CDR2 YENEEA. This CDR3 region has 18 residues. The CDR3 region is CASSLDEGETSGDNEQFF.

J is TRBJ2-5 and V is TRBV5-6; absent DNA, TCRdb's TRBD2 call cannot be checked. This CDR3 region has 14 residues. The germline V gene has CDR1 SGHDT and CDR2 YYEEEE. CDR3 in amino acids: CASSLGLVIGTQYF. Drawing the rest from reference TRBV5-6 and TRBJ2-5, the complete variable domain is DAGVTQSPTHLIKTRGQQVTLRCSPKSGHDTVSWYQQALGQGPQFIFQYYEEEERQRGNFPDRFSGHQFPNYSSELNVNALLLGDSALYLCASSLGLVIGTQYFGPGTRLLVL.

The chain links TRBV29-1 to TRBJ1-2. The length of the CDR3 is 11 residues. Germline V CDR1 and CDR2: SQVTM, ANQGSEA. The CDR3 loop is CSAPQGRGYTF.

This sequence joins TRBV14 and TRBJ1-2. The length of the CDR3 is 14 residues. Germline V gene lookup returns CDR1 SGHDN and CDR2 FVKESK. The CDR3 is CASSQDQGHYGYTF.

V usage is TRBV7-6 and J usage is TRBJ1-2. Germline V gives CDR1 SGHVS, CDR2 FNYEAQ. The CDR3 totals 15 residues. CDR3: CASSLNTNPDYGYTF.

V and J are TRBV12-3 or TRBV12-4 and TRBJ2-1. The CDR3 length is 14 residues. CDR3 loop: CASSWIRPSDEQFF.

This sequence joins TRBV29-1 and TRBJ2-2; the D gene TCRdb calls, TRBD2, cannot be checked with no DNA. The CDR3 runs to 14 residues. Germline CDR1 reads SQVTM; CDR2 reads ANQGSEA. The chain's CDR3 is CSVVGPDYTGELFF.

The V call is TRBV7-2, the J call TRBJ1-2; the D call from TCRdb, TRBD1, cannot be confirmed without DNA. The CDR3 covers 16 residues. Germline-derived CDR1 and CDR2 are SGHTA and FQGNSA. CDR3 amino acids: CASLRPGQGISYGYTF. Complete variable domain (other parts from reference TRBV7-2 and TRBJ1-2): GAGVSQSPSNKVTEKGKDVELRCDPISGHTALYWYRQSLGQGLEFLIYFQGNSAPDKSGLPSDRFSAERTGGSVSTLTIQRTQQEDSAVYLCASLRPGQGISYGYTFGSGTRLTVV.

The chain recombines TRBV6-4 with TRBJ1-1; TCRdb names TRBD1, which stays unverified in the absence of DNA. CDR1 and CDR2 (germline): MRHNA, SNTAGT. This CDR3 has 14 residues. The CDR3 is CASSEGQGNTEAFF.

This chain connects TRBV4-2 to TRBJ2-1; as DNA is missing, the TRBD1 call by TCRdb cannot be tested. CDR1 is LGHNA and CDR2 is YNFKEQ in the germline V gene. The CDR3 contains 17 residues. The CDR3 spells CASSQDFASGAAGEQFF.

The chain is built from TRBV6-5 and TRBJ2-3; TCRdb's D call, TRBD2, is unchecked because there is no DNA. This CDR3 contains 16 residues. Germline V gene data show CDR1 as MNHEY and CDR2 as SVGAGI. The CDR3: CASSSSGRGATDTQYF.

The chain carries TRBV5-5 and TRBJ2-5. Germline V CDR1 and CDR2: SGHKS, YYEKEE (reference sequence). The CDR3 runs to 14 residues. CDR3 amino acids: CASSTDGFQETQYF.

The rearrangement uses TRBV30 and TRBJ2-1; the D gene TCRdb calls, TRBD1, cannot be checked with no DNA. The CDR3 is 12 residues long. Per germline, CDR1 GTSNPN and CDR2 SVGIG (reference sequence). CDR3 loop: CAWSRDSNEQFF.

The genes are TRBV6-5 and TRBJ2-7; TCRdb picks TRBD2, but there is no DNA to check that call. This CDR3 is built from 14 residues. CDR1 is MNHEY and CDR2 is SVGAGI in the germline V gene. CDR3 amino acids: CASSYRGTSYEQYF.

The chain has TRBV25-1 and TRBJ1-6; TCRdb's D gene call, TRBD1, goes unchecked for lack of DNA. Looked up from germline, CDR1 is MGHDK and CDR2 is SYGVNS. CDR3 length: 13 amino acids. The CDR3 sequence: CASMDRIHSPLHF.

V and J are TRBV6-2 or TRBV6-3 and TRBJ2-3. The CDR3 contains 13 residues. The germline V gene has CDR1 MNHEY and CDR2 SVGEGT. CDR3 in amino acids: CASSYSMVGTQYF.

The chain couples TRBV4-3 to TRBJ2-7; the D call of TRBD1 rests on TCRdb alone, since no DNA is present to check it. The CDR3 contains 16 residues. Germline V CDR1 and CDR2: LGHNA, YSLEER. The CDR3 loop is CASSQDQVTGGYEQYF.